This passage covers 18 T cell receptor beta chains from one sample sequenced in a study of T-cell memory formation after mild COVID-19. One entry per CDR3 protein, called by TCRdb with MiXCR from the 5' RACE reads. The data hold about 350,000 distinct CDR3 sequences, with around 30% observed a single time. Material: PBMCs or a T cell subset sorted from them (not recorded which). Receptors were obtained from an adult woman who had mild COVID-19 (a few samples of this study predate the infection). Cell type and time point are not known.

This chain joins TRBV9 and TRBJ1-3; perhaps TRBD1 as D (5 bases). There are 16 residues in the CDR3. Trimming left V 0 bases short and J 2 bases short, with 12 bases between. Germline V gives CDR1 SGDLS, CDR2 YYNGEE. In nucleotides, the CDR3 is TGTGCCAGCAGCGTAGCTCTGGGGGAGGCTGGAAACACCATATATTTT. Translated, it gives CASSVALGEAGNTIYF.

The genes are TRBV24-1 and TRBJ1-2; no reliable D call. The V and J ends lost 3 bases and 4 bases respectively, with 11 bases between them. This CDR3 contains 14 residues. Germline CDR1 KGHDR, CDR2 SFDVKD. The CDR3 loop is CATSDPRVTYGYTF. The CDR3 bases are TGTGCCACCAGTGATCCAAGGGTAACCTATGGCTACACCTTC.

This clonotype has more than one count but fewer than ten. In DNA, the CDR3 is TGTGCCAGCAGCGCCCTCGGGACGGTTCCAAAGCAGTACTTC. It translates to CASSALGTVPKQYF. This sequence joins TRBV2 and TRBJ2-7, with D perhaps assigned TRBD1 or TRBD2 (5 bases each). V lost 6 bases to trimming and J lost 8 bases, with 20 bases between them. The CDR3 totals 14 residues. Germline assignment: CDR1 SNHLY and CDR2 FYNNEI.

This rearrangement joins TRBV20-1 to TRBJ1-1; D may be TRBD1 (5 bases). Per the germline V gene, CDR1 is DFQATT and CDR2 is SNEGSKA (reference sequence). The CDR3 loop spans 14 amino acids. The germline V and J ends were trimmed by 0 bases and 4 bases, with 12 bases remaining between them. The DNA for the CDR3 is TGCAGTGCTAGAGAGGCAGGGACCGGCACTGAAGCTTTCTTT. Translating it yields CSAREAGTGTEAFF.

The chain has TRBV7-9 and TRBJ1-2; D may be TRBD1 (6 bases). In germline, CDR1 is SEHNR, CDR2 FQNEAQ (reference sequence). The CDR3 has 14 residues. V was pared by 0 bases and J by 6 bases, with 11 bases between. The CDR3 bases are TGTGCCAGCAGCTTAGCGCGGCAGGGGCATGGCTACACCTTC. This translates into CASSLARQGHGYTF.

The gene calls are TRBV29-1 and TRBJ1-4; 10 bases line up with TRBD1. CDR3 length: 13 residues. J was trimmed by 5 bases and V by 7 bases; bases with no gene match: 4. Germline assignment: CDR1 SQVTM and CDR2 ANQGSEA. The CDR3 reads CSGGQGGNEKLFF. DNA for the CDR3: TGCAGCGGAGGACAGGGGGGGAATGAAAAACTGTTTTTT.

In this sample, this clonotype turned up a few times. The genes are TRBV29-1 and TRBJ1-1; D is possibly TRBD1 (6 bases). Trimming took 3 bases from V and 7 from J, leaving 18 bases between them. The CDR3 contains 14 residues. The germline gives CDR1 SQVTM, CDR2 ANQGSEA. The CDR3 protein is CSVDFRGGVGEAFF. CDR3 DNA sequence: TGCAGCGTTGATTTCAGGGGTGGTGTGGGTGAAGCTTTCTTT. Filled out from reference TRBV29-1 and TRBJ1-1, the complete variable domain reads SAVISQKPSRDICQRGTSLTIQCQVDSQVTMMFWYRQQPGQSLTLIATANQGSEATYESGFVIDKFPISRPNLTFSTLTVSNMSPEDSSIYLCSVDFRGGVGEAFFGQGTRLTVV.

Only a few counts were recorded for this clonotype. The chain is built from TRBV15 and TRBJ2-7; D not certain. The germline CDR1 and CDR2 sequences are LNHNV and YYDKDF (reference sequence). The CDR3 has 13 residues. The germline V and J ends were trimmed by 0 bases and 3 bases, with 6 bases remaining between them. CDR3: CATSRDKGYEQYF. Here the CDR3 DNA reads TGTGCCACCAGCAGAGATAAGGGCTACGAGCAGTACTTC.

The chain uses TRBV5-1 and TRBJ1-1; D unclear. CDR1 and CDR2 (germline): SGHRS, YFSETQ. The CDR3 length is 14 residues. V was trimmed by 3 bases and J by 1 base, leaving 10 bases between them. The CDR3 loop reads CASSSATANTEAFF. Here the CDR3 DNA reads TGCGCCAGCAGCTCCGCGACCGCGAACACTGAAGCTTTCTTT.

This clonotype was seen a handful of times. V is TRBV6-5 and J is TRBJ2-5, with TRBD2 matching over 13 bases. The CDR3 runs to 15 residues. CDR1 is MNHEY and CDR2 is SVGAGI in the germline V gene. V was pared by 6 bases and J by 5 bases, with 6 bases of the junction left unmatched. In DNA form, the CDR3 reads TGTGCCAGCAGGCGGACTAGCGGGAGCTGGGAGACCCAGTACTTC. Amino acids: CASRRTSGSWETQYF.

This clonotype was seen a few times. The V and J genes are TRBV18 and TRBJ2-7; a weak D match, TRBD1 (5 bases). The ends were cut back, 3 bases at V and 7 bases at J, with 13 bases in the middle. The CDR3 length is 13 residues. CDR1 and CDR2 (germline): KGHSH, LQKENI. The CDR3 loop is CASSPVGSGEQYF. The CDR3 nucleotides read TGTGCCAGCTCACCTGTGGGGTCAGGGGAGCAGTACTTC.

This clonotype was picked up a small number of times. The V call is TRBV7-9, the J call TRBJ2-1, with unresolved D. The CDR3 runs to 15 residues. Germline V gives CDR1 SEHNR, CDR2 FQNEAQ (reference sequence). V gave up 2 bases and J gave up 0 bases, with 8 bases separating them. This CDR3 is CASSLLALSYNEQFF. CDR3 DNA sequence: TGTGCCAGCAGCTTACTGGCGCTCTCCTACAATGAGCAGTTCTTC.

The CDR3 region is CASSSRVTQYF. The CDR3 nucleotides are TGTGCCAGCAGCTCAAGGGTGACCCAGTACTTC. The genes are TRBV12-3 or TRBV12-4 and TRBJ2-5; unclear D gene. The CDR3 runs to 11 residues. V was cut by 6 bases and J by 7 bases, with 9 bases left in between.

The V gene is TRBV28, the J gene TRBJ2-7, with 7 nucleotides matching TRBD2. The CDR3 is made up of 12 amino acids. CDR1 and CDR2 (germline): MDHEN, SYDVKM. The V segment lost 10 bases and the J segment 6 bases; nucleotides outside the gene matches: 9. CDR3: CATSGTTFEQYF. CDR3 in DNA: TGTGCCACCTCCGGGACTACCTTCGAGCAGTACTTC.

In its sample, this clonotype was seen once. The chain links TRBV19 to TRBJ2-2; 8 bases fit TRBD1. The CDR3 extends over 15 amino acids. Germline CDR1 reads LNHDA; CDR2 reads SQIVND (reference sequence). J gave up 2 bases and V 7 bases, and 6 bases lay outside the gene matches. CDR3 in DNA: TGTGCCAGTAAGGGGACAGGCCCCAACACCGGGGAGCTGTTTTTT. Its protein is CASKGTGPNTGELFF. The complete variable domain, with remaining parts taken from reference TRBV19 and TRBJ2-2, reads DGGITQSPKYLFRKEGQNVTLSCEQNLNHDAMYWYRQDPGQGLRLIYYSQIVNDFQKGDIAEGYSVSREKKESFPLTVTSAQKNPTAFYLCASKGTGPNTGELFFGEGSRLTVL.

This clonotype was observed a handful of times. The V and J genes are TRBV9 and TRBJ2-1, with 10 bases identical to TRBD1. Germline lookup yields CDR1 SGDLS and CDR2 YYNGEE. The junction had 10 bases not matched to a gene; V was cut back by 4 bases and J by 3 bases. The CDR3 runs 17 residues. CDR3 in amino acids: CASSTNTGTGDYNEQFF. CDR3 DNA sequence: TGTGCCAGCAGCACTAATACCGGGACAGGGGACTACAATGAGCAGTTCTTC.

V gene TRBV5-1 combines with J gene TRBJ2-7; TRBD2 matches 8 bases. J gave up 2 bases and V 4 bases, and 11 bases lay outside the gene matches. Looked up from germline, CDR1 is SGHRS and CDR2 is YFSETQ. The CDR3 loop spans 16 amino acids. CDR3 coding DNA: TGCGCCAGCAGCCGGGGGGGGCTAGCGGATACCTACGAGCAGTACTTC. It codes for CASSRGGLADTYEQYF. Full variable domain (missing parts from reference TRBV5-1 and TRBJ2-7): KAGVTQTPRYLIKTRGQQVTLSCSPISGHRSVSWYQQTPGQGLQFLFEYFSETQRNKGNFPGRFSGRQFSNSRSEMNVSTLELGDSALYLCASSRGGLADTYEQYFGPGTRLTVT.

Comments on this clonotype: A read error may produce the germline difference seen at one junction end. The chain uses TRBV7-7 and TRBJ2-7; 10 positions agree with TRBD1. The CDR3 loop spans 14 amino acids. Germline assignment: CDR1 SSHAT and CDR2 FNYEAQ (reference sequence). CDR3 nucleotide sequence: TGTGCTAGCAGCTTACAGGACAGGGGGAGCGAGCAGTACTTC. Encoded protein: CASSLQDRGSEQYF.